This T cell receptor beta chain is drawn from a study of blood T cell repertoires in COVID-19. Study in general: COVID-19 samples from acute and convalescent phases originated in the United States, Italy and Spain.

There are a few counts of this clone. Sequencing used immunoSEQ multiplex PCR; TCRdb keeps in-frame clones, though not all of them. Among 100,000 to 150,000 clones listed, approximately 80% were seen once. The sequencing input was peripheral blood. The TCR originated in a woman between 50 and 59 years old with acute or convalescent COVID-19.

The CDR3 DNA is TGTGCCAGTTCCGGGACAGGTTCTTTTGGGGCCAACGTCCTGACTTTC. Protein: CASSGTGSFGANVLTF. V usage is TRBV6-6 and J usage is TRBJ2-6; 8 nucleotides match TRBD1. Germline-derived CDR1 and CDR2 are MNHNY and SVGAGI (reference sequence). The CDR3 contains 16 residues. J was trimmed by 3 bases and V by 9 bases; bases with no gene match: 10.